The clone carrying this T cell receptor beta chain was seen a few times. One entry per CDR3 protein results from TCRdb running MiXCR on the 5' RACE reads. Here the sample spans about 530,000 distinct CDR3 sequences, over 12% being singletons. The data originate from a study of identical twins. The CDR3 spans 16 residues. The V gene's germline CDR1 is PRHDT and CDR2 FYEKMQ (reference sequence). V was pared by 3 bases and J by 4 bases, with 16 bases between. The data also belong to a second study, concerning yellow fever vaccine responses in identical twins.

Material for sequencing was CD4+ T cells sorted from blood. V usage is TRBV13 and J usage is TRBJ2-1; no firm D call. The sequence came from a woman aged 18-29 years in good health. The CDR3 spells CASSFLPIHRYNEQFF. The CDR3 region has the DNA TGTGCCAGCAGCTTTCTTCCCATACACCGTTACAATGAGCAGTTCTTC. The entire variable domain, with the rest obtained from reference TRBV13 and TRBJ2-1, is as follows: AAGVIQSPRHLIKEKRETATLKCYPIPRHDTVYWYQQGPGQDPQFLISFYEKMQSDKGSIPDRFSAQQFSDYHSELNMSSLELGDSALYFCASSFLPIHRYNEQFFGPGTRLTVL.